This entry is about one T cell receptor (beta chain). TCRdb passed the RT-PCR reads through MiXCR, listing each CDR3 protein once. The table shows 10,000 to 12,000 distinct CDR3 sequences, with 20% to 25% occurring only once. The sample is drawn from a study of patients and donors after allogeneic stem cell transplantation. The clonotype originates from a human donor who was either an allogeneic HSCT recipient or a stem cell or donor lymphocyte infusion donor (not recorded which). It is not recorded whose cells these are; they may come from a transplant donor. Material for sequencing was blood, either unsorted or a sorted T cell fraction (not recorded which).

The CDR3 region has the DNA TGTGCCAGCAGCCAAGCGGCCGCCCTCCCCCAAAACATTCAGTACTTC. Its protein product is CASSQAAALPQNIQYF. The chain joins TRBV4-2 to TRBJ2-4; D unresolved. The CDR3 is made up of 16 amino acids. Trimming cost V 1 base and J 5 bases, with 15 bases left between them. Germline values: CDR1 LGHNA, CDR2 YNFKEQ.